Below, 30 T cell receptor beta chains from the same sample are listed, as sequenced in a study of T-cell reconstitution after alpha-beta-depleted transplantation in children. This sample's TCRbeta library carried unique molecular identifier barcodes. MiXCR, run by TCRdb on the PCR reads, gives a single entry per CDR3 protein. Among around 100,000 distinct CDR3 sequences listed, 10% were seen once. The sample consisted of PBMCs, taken before TCRalphabeta/CD19-depleted stem cell transplant. Receptor source: a boy aged 2 to 10 with acute lymphoblastic leukemia, due to receive a stem cell transplant.

The rearrangement uses TRBV27 and TRBJ2-3, with 7 bases that match TRBD1. Germline V gives CDR1 MNHEY, CDR2 SMNVEV (reference sequence). The CDR3 consists of 16 residues. Unmatched junction bases numbered 7, after V lost 2 bases and J lost 2 bases. The CDR3 DNA is TGTGCCAGCAGTTTAAAGGGGGCAGCCCTCACAGATACGCAGTATTTT. The encoded protein is CASSLKGAALTDTQYF.

This chain connects TRBV9 to TRBJ2-5; D remains unclear. CDR1 SGDLS and CDR2 YYNGEE come from the germline V gene. This CDR3 contains 13 residues. Trimming took 4 bases from V and 5 from J, leaving 12 bases between them. CDR3 sequence (DNA): TGTGCCAGCAGCCTCGGCATGGAGGAGACCCAGTACTTC. It translates to CASSLGMEETQYF.

This clonotype showed up many times. This sequence joins TRBV3-1 and TRBJ2-1, with 10 bases matching TRBD2. J gave up 0 bases and V 4 bases, and 3 bases lay outside the gene matches. The CDR3 has 16 residues. The germline gives CDR1 LGHDT, CDR2 YNNKEL (reference sequence). CDR3 coding DNA: TGTGCCAGCAGCCCTAGCGGGGGCCCCTCCTACAATGAGCAGTTCTTC. It is translated as CASSPSGGPSYNEQFF.

The V and J genes are TRBV11-2 and TRBJ2-1; 8 bases are a match to TRBD2. This CDR3 has 16 amino acids. Germline-derived CDR1 and CDR2 are SGHAT and FQNNGV. The J segment lost 10 bases and the V segment lost 5 bases, leaving 16 bases of the junction unmatched. CDR3 in DNA: TGTGCCAGCAGCCCCCAATTAGGACTAGCTCTTTGGGAGCAGTTCTTC. The encoded protein is CASSPQLGLALWEQFF.

This clonotype occurred a few times. The chain links TRBV7-8 to TRBJ2-1, with D perhaps TRBD1 or TRBD2 (5 bases each). Germline CDR1 is SGHVS and CDR2 is FQNEAQ. The CDR3 runs to 14 residues. The V end lost 3 bases, the J end lost 0 bases, and 6 bases lay between the germline ends. For the CDR3, the DNA is TGTGCCAGCAGCTTCGGGACCTCCTACAATGAGCAGTTCTTC. Translation: CASSFGTSYNEQFF.

This clonotype was observed a handful of times. The rearrangement uses TRBV7-9 and TRBJ2-1; 10 bases line up with TRBD2. There are 16 residues in the CDR3. The germline V gene encodes CDR1 SEHNR and CDR2 FQNEAQ (reference sequence). With V trimmed by 1 base and J by 7 bases, 7 bases remained unmatched. Here the CDR3 DNA reads TGTGCCAGCAGCTTAGGTGTGCCTAGCGGGAGTAATGAGCAGTTCTTC. This encodes CASSLGVPSGSNEQFF.

As concerns this clonotype: One end of the junction varies from germline; a read error may be responsible. The chain combines TRBV18 with TRBJ2-2; TRBD1 agrees at 10 bases. Germline V gene data show CDR1 as KGHSH and CDR2 as LQKENI. The CDR3 consists of 17 residues. This CDR3 reads CASSPRTGGTNTRELFF. The CDR3 DNA sequence: TGTGCCAGCTCACCACGGACAGGGGGAACGAACACCAGGGAGCTGTTTTTT.

The rearrangement uses TRBV7-9 and TRBJ1-2; 8 positions match TRBD1. This CDR3 has 15 residues. Germline trimming cut 5 bases from V and 1 base from J; bases unmatched to any gene: 6. Germline assignment: CDR1 SEHNR and CDR2 FQNEAQ (reference sequence). The CDR3 DNA follows: TGTGCCAGCAGCCGAGGACAGGGAAGTAACTATGGCTACACCTTC. Protein product: CASSRGQGSNYGYTF.

This clonotype showed up just a few times. The V gene is TRBV27, the J gene TRBJ2-3, with 7 positions matching TRBD1. Germline CDR1 and CDR2: MNHEY and SMNVEV (reference sequence). The V gene end was trimmed by 6 bases and the J gene end by 5 bases; junction bases not matched to a gene: 11. The CDR3 has 15 residues. This CDR3 is CASSQDRVDRDTQYF. The CDR3 DNA reads TGTGCCAGCAGCCAAGACAGGGTTGATAGAGATACGCAGTATTTT.

The chain joins TRBV19 to TRBJ2-2; TRBD2 aligns across 11 bases. The CDR3 totals 20 residues. Germline V gene data show CDR1 as LNHDA and CDR2 as SQIVND (reference sequence). V shed 6 bases, J shed 2 bases, and the junction held 17 bases outside the gene matches. CDR3 loop: CASRKLAGEGRGPNTGELFF. CDR3 sequence (DNA): TGTGCCAGTAGGAAACTAGCGGGAGAAGGTAGGGGGCCAAACACCGGGGAGCTGTTTTTT.

This clonotype was counted between two and nine times. The V and J genes are TRBV30 and TRBJ2-1, with D unresolved. This CDR3 has 16 residues. Germline-derived CDR1 and CDR2 are GTSNPN and SVGIG (reference sequence). V was shortened by 2 bases and J by 8 bases, with 22 bases between the two germline ends. As DNA, the CDR3 is TGTGCCTGGAGTCGTAGACGGCCGGAAGGGATGGATGAGCAGTTCTTC. Residues: CAWSRRRPEGMDEQFF.

The rearrangement uses TRBV21-1 and TRBJ2-3; the DNA was not used to check the table's D call, TRBD1. TRBV21-1 is labeled a pseudogene. The CDR3 spans 16 residues. CDR3 loop: CASSKGQFSGCDTQYF. CDR3 sequence (DNA): TGTGCCAGCAGCAAGGGACAGTTTTCAGGTTGTGATACGCAGTATTTT.

Ten or more counts support this clonotype. The rearrangement uses TRBV5-1 and TRBJ1-3, with 8 nucleotides matching TRBD1. After removal of 0 bases from V and 0 bases from J, the junction contained 5 bases not matched to a gene. The CDR3 length is 17 residues. Germline values: CDR1 SGHRS, CDR2 YFSETQ. The CDR3 loop reads CASSLGQTGDSGNTIYF. CDR3 sequence (DNA): TGCGCCAGCAGCTTGGGGCAGACAGGGGACTCTGGAAACACCATATATTTT.

This clonotype was seen a few times. This rearrangement joins TRBV20-1 to TRBJ2-5; 8 bases line up with TRBD2. V lost 6 bases to trimming and J lost 4 bases; unmatched junction nucleotides: 7. This CDR3 is 13 amino acids long. Germline V gene data show CDR1 as DFQATT and CDR2 as SNEGSKA (reference sequence). CDR3 nucleotides: TGCAGTGCAACCCTAGCGGGTGGAGAGACCCAGTACTTC. This gives the protein CSATLAGGETQYF.

The chain recombines TRBV2 with TRBJ1-1; D gene ambiguous. V was clipped by 7 bases and J by 0 bases, with 9 bases between them. The V gene's germline CDR1 is SNHLY and CDR2 FYNNEI. CDR3 length: 13 residues. CDR3 amino acids: CASKGGMNTEAFF. CDR3 DNA: TGTGCCAGCAAAGGAGGGATGAACACTGAAGCTTTCTTT.

There are many counts of this clonotype. The chain employs TRBV27 and TRBJ2-7, with TRBD2 matching over 7 bases. Germline CDR1 and CDR2: MNHEY and SMNVEV (reference sequence). V dropped 1 base and J dropped 7; count of bases not matched to a gene: 10. The CDR3 loop spans 15 amino acids. CDR3 residues: CASSLFKAGVEEQYF. CDR3 coding DNA: TGTGCCAGCAGTTTATTCAAGGCGGGAGTCGAGGAGCAGTACTTC.

CDR3 coding DNA: TGTGCCAGCAGCCAAGATGTTTCCGGGGTGGAATCCAGTTCACCCCTCCACTTT. It yields the protein CASSQDVSGVESSSPLHF. The chain uses TRBV3-1 and TRBJ1-6; D unclear. CDR1 and CDR2 (germline): LGHDT, YNNKEL (reference sequence). The CDR3 runs to 18 residues. V lost 0 bases and J 9 bases, leaving 21 bases between the germline ends.

The chain recombines TRBV24-1 with TRBJ2-2; D not resolved. The germline V gene encodes CDR1 KGHDR and CDR2 SFDVKD. Trimming took off 0 bases at V and 3 bases at J, with 10 bases between the two ends. The CDR3 is 16 residues long. In nucleotides, the CDR3 is TGTGCCACCAGTGATTTGCACCAAACCTACACCGGGGAGCTGTTTTTT. This sequence encodes CATSDLHQTYTGELFF.

This clonotype was observed at least ten times. The chain combines TRBV7-6 with TRBJ1-5, with a possible D match to TRBD1 (6 bases). The V end was cut by 1 base, the J end by 6 bases, with 13 bases between. CDR1 and CDR2 (germline): SGHVS, FNYEAQ. The CDR3 loop spans 15 amino acids. In DNA form, the CDR3 reads TGTGCCAGCAGCTTAGGGTGGGGGGCCTCTCAGCCCCAGCATTTT. Its protein is CASSLGWGASQPQHF.

This chain joins TRBV20-1 and TRBJ2-7; D is ambiguous. This CDR3 has 11 residues. From germline, CDR1 is DFQATT and CDR2 SNEGSKA (reference sequence). The CDR3 reads CSAIHGGASVV. The CDR3 nucleotides read TGCAGTGCCATTCACGGCGGTGCCTCAGTGGTC.

This clonotype was counted at least ten times. The V and J genes are TRBV5-1 and TRBJ2-7; D is unclear. Germline V gives CDR1 SGHRS, CDR2 YFSETQ. This CDR3 comprises 14 residues. V lost 0 bases and J lost 3, with 10 bases in between. This CDR3 is CASSLAGESYEQYF. The CDR3 DNA sequence: TGCGCCAGCAGCTTGGCCGGAGAGAGCTACGAGCAGTACTTC. Full variable domain (rest looked up from reference TRBV5-1 and TRBJ2-7): KAGVTQTPRYLIKTRGQQVTLSCSPISGHRSVSWYQQTPGQGLQFLFEYFSETQRNKGNFPGRFSGRQFSNSRSEMNVSTLELGDSALYLCASSLAGESYEQYFGPGTRLTVT.

This clonotype turned up a few times. The CDR3, as DNA: TGCGCCAGCAGTGAGTCGGAAGAGACCCAGTACTTC. Protein sequence: CASSESEETQYF. The gene calls are TRBV10-2 and TRBJ2-5; D remains ambiguous. CDR1 WSHSY and CDR2 SAAADI come from the germline V gene. Trimming left V 0 bases short and J 3 bases short, with 2 bases between. This CDR3 is 12 amino acids long.

This clonotype came up a few times. This rearrangement joins TRBV24-1 to TRBJ2-3; the match to TRBD2 covers 10 bases. Trimming took 4 bases from V and 8 from J; bases not matched to a gene: 5. The germline V gene has CDR1 KGHDR and CDR2 SFDVKD. CDR3 length: 14 residues. CDR3 loop: CATSDPSGSGTQYF. CDR3 coding DNA: TGTGCCACCAGTGACCCTAGCGGGAGCGGTACGCAGTATTTT.

This clonotype was observed a handful of times. This chain joins TRBV19 and TRBJ1-2, with no clear D. The germline V gene has CDR1 LNHDA and CDR2 SQIVND (reference sequence). The CDR3 has 14 amino acids. V lost 4 bases to trimming and J lost 4 bases, with 13 bases between them. The CDR3 loop reads CASSRADARYGYTF. The CDR3 bases are TGTGCCAGTAGTAGGGCAGATGCTCGCTATGGCTACACCTTC.

This clonotype was seen a handful of times. The rearrangement links TRBV4-2 to TRBJ2-1, with 7 bases aligning to TRBD2. This CDR3 has 15 residues. With V trimmed by 0 bases and J by 4 bases, 3 bases remained unmatched. Germline V CDR1 and CDR2: LGHNA, YNFKEQ. The CDR3 loop is CASSQESSGYNEQFF. In nucleotides, the CDR3 is TGTGCCAGCAGCCAAGAGTCTAGCGGATACAATGAGCAGTTCTTC.

This clonotype was counted at least ten times. The chain couples TRBV25-1 to TRBJ1-5; the D gene is possibly TRBD1 (6 bases). The germline V gene encodes CDR1 MGHDK and CDR2 SYGVNS. CDR3 size: 14 residues. Trimming pared 6 bases from V and 3 bases from J, leaving 12 bases between. The DNA of the CDR3 is TGTGCCAGCAGCACGGCAGGGGCCAATCAGCCCCAGCATTTT. Translation gives CASSTAGANQPQHF.

The chain couples TRBV11-2 to TRBJ2-7, with TRBD2 as a possible D gene (6 bases). CDR1 and CDR2 from the germline V gene are SGHAT and FQNNGV. This CDR3 region has 15 residues. Trimming removed 3 bases at V and 0 bases at J, with 12 bases between. Written as DNA, the CDR3 is TGTGCCAGCAGCTTCCTAGCGACTAGCTCCTACGAGCAGTACTTC. It yields the protein CASSFLATSSYEQYF.

This clonotype has only a few counts. The chain carries TRBV5-1 and TRBJ1-1, with TRBD1 matching over 10 bases. Germline V gives CDR1 SGHRS, CDR2 YFSETQ. The CDR3 sequence is 18 residues long. After removal of 2 bases from V and 3 bases from J, the junction contained 13 bases not matched to a gene. CDR3 region: CASSLFGTGEFPDTEAFF. For the CDR3, the DNA is TGCGCCAGCAGCTTATTCGGGACAGGGGAATTCCCGGACACTGAAGCTTTCTTT.

The V call is TRBV10-2, the J call TRBJ1-1, with TRBD1 identical over 8 bases. The CDR3 runs 16 residues. Per the germline V gene, CDR1 is WSHSY and CDR2 is SAAADI. J gave up 3 bases and V 6 bases, and 12 bases lay outside the gene matches. CDR3: CASSRQGNAGDTEAFF. The CDR3 region has the DNA TGCGCCAGCAGCCGACAGGGGAACGCGGGGGACACTGAAGCTTTCTTT.

This clonotype was picked up many times. The V and J genes are TRBV12-3 or TRBV12-4 and TRBJ1-2; 8 bases align to TRBD1. Trimming removed 2 bases from V and 6 bases from J; junction bases left unmatched: 2. The CDR3 length is 13 residues. DNA for the CDR3: TGTGCCAGCAGTTTACAGGGGGCAGATGGCTACACCTTC. Residues: CASSLQGADGYTF.